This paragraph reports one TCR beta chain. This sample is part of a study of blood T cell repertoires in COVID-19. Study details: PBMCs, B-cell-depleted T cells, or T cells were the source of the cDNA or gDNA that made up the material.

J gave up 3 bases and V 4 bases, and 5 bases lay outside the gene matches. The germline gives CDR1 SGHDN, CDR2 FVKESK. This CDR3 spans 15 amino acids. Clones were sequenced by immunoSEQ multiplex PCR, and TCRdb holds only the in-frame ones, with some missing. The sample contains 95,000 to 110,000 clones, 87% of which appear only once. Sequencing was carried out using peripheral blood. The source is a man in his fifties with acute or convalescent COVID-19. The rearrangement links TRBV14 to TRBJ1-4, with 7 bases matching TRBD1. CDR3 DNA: TGTGCCAGCAGCCGCAACACAGGGGCTAATGAAAAACTGTTTTTT. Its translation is CASSRNTGANEKLFF.